The present entry profiles one TCR beta chain with its context. CDR3 length equals 19 residues. This sample is part of a study of OX40 agonist ivuxolimab in advanced cancers. Patients had blood sampled at baseline and again on cycle 4 day 1 and cycle 7 day 1. Here immunoSEQ multiplex PCR was the method, and the copy in TCRdb shows in-frame clones only, minus some. The sample consists of about 45,000 clones, 85% to 95% of them appearing once. The source was CD4+ or CD8+ T cells sorted from blood, collected in a trial of the OX40 agonist ivuxolimab. The V gene is TRBV21-1, the J gene TRBJ1-3; the table's D call, TRBD1, has no DNA check behind it. TRBV21-1 is shown as a pseudogene. This TCR came from an adult with an advanced solid tumor such as melanoma, head and neck, liver or kidney cancer. CDR3 protein: CASSRKKRTPGRGRDTIYF. The DNA for the CDR3 is TGTGCCAGCAGCAGGAAAAAAAGGACCCCGGGCAGGGGGCGAGACACCATATATTTT.